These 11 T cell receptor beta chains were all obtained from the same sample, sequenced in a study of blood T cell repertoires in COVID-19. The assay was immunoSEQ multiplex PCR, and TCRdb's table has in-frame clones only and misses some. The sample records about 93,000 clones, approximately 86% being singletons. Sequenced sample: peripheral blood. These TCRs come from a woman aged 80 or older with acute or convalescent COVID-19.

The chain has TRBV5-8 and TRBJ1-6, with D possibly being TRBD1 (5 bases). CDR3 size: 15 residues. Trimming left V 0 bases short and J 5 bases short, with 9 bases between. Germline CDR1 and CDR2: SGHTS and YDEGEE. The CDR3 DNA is TGTGCCAGCAGCTTGGATTCGGGGGATAATTCACCCCTCCACTTT. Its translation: CASSLDSGDNSPLHF.

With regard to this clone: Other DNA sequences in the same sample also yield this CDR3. The CDR3 DNA follows: TGTGCCAGCAGTGAAGCTGGAGGGTTCGATCAGCCCCAGCATTTT. As protein: CASSEAGGFDQPQHF. This chain links TRBV6-1 with TRBJ1-5; no clear D gene. In germline, CDR1 is MNHNS, CDR2 SASEGT. The CDR3 has 15 amino acids. The ends were cut back, 0 bases at V and 5 bases at J, with 11 bases in the middle.

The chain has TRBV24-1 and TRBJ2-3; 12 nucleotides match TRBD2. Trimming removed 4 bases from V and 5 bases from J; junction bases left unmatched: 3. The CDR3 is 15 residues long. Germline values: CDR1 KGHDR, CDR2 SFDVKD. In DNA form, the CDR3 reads TGTGCCACCAGTGAGTCTAGCGGGGGGGAAGATACGCAGTATTTT. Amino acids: CATSESSGGEDTQYF.

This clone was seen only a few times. The CDR3 DNA follows: TGTGCCAGCAGCAAGAGGACTAGCGGGGGAATGTTGATCTACGAGCAGTACTTC. Its translation: CASSKRTSGGMLIYEQYF. This chain connects TRBV27 to TRBJ2-7; 13 bases line up with TRBD2. The CDR3 runs to 18 residues. Trimming removed 6 bases from V and 3 bases from J; junction bases left unmatched: 14. Germline CDR1 MNHEY, CDR2 SMNVEV (reference sequence).

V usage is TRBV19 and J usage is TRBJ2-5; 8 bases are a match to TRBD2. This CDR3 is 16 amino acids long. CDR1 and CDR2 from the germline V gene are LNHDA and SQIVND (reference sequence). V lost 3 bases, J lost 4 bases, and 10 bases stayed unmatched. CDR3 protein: CASSIQRGFGRETQYF. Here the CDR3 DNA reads TGTGCCAGTAGTATTCAGCGGGGGTTCGGTAGAGAGACCCAGTACTTC. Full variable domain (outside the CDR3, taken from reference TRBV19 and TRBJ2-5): DGGITQSPKYLFRKEGQNVTLSCEQNLNHDAMYWYRQDPGQGLRLIYYSQIVNDFQKGDIAEGYSVSREKKESFPLTVTSAQKNPTAFYLCASSIQRGFGRETQYFGPGTRLLVL.

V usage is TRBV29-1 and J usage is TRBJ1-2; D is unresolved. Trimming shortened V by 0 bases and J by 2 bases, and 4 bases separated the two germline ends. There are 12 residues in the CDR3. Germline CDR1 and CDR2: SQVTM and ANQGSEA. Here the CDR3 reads CSVEERNYGYTF. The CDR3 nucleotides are TGCAGCGTTGAAGAACGGAACTATGGCTACACCTTC.

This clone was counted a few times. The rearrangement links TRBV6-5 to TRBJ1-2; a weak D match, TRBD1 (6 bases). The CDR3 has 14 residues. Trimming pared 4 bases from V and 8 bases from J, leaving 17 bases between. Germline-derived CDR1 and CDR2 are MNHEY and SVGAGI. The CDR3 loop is CASSFRDTISGYTF. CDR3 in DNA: TGTGCCAGCAGTTTCCGGGACACCATAAGCGGCTACACCTTC.

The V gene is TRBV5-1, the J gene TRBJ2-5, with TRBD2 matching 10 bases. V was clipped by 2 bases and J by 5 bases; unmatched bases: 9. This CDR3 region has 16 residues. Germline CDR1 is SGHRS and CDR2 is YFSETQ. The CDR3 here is CASSFALASGGETQYF. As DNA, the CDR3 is TGCGCCAGCAGCTTCGCCCTGGCTAGCGGGGGTGAGACCCAGTACTTC.

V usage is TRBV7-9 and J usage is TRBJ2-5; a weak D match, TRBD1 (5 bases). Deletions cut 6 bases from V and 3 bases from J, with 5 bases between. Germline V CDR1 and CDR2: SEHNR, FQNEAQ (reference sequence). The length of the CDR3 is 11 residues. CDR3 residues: CASRGEETQYF. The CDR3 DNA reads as TGTGCCAGCAGAGGGGAAGAGACCCAGTACTTC.

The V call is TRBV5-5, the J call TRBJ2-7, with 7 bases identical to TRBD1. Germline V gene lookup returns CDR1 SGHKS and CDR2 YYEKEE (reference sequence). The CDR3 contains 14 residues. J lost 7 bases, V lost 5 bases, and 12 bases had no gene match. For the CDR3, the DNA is TGTGCCAGCAGGATCCGGGACAGTCGGGATGAGCAGTACTTC. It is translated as CASRIRDSRDEQYF. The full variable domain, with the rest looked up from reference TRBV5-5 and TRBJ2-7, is DAGVTQSPTHLIKTRGQQVTLRCSPISGHKSVSWYQQVLGQGPQFIFQYYEKEERGRGNFPDRFSARQFPNYSSELNVNALLLGDSALYLCASRIRDSRDEQYFGPGTRLTVT.

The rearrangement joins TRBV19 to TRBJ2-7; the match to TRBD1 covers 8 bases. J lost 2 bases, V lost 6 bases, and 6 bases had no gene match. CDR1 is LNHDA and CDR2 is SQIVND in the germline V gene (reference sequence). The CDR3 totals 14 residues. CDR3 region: CASSHPTGAYEQYF. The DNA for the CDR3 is TGTGCCAGTAGCCACCCGACAGGGGCCTACGAGCAGTACTTC.